The following is a T cell receptor (beta chain) sequence with its context. What it binds is not known. Other DNA sequences in the sample encode the same CDR3. This sample is part of a study of shared clonotypes between healthy human individuals. Study conclusions and caveats: Generation probability values for non-shared clonotypes were lower than those for clonotypes shared by all four donors.

V was cut by 4 bases and J by 4 bases, with 7 bases left in between. The CDR3 is 12 amino acids. CDR1 is SNHLY and CDR2 is FYNNEI in the germline V gene. Subsets obtained from CD4+ cells comprised CD45RA+ naive and CD45RA-negative memory cells. Clones were sequenced by immunoSEQ multiplex PCR, and TCRdb holds only the in-frame ones, with some missing. The sample includes about 1.5 million clones, about 98% seen only once; the top ten take roughly 0.45%. The TCR was taken from a man younger than 45 in good health. Sequencing was carried out using naive CD4+ T cells sorted from blood. Specified subset: CD45RA+ positively selected. The chain employs TRBV2 and TRBJ2-5; D gene uncertain. The CDR3: CASSVVRETQYF. In DNA, the CDR3 is TGTGCCAGCAGTGTTGTGCGAGAGACCCAGTACTTC.